This T cell receptor (beta chain) is from a study of blood T cell repertoires in COVID-19. Profiled with immunoSEQ multiplex PCR; TCRdb holds only in-frame clones, not every one. The data contain a few hundred thousand clones, more than 85% of them seen just once; the ten biggest clones take up over 6%. The CDR3 is 15 residues long. Germline assignment: CDR1 SGHRS and CDR2 YFSETQ. The germline V and J ends were trimmed by 2 bases and 10 bases, with 16 bases remaining between them. The sequencing input was peripheral blood. The J gene is TRBJ1-6, the V gene TRBV5-1, with a weak D call TRBD1 (6 bases). This sequence originates from a woman in her 70s with active or convalescent COVID-19. Here the CDR3 reads CASSLTGTLDSPLHF. CDR3 coding DNA: TGCGCCAGCAGCTTAACCGGGACATTGGACTCACCCCTCCACTTT.